Described below is a single T cell receptor beta chain sequence and its context. What it recognizes is unknown. The junction differs from germline at one of its ends, possibly a read error. RNA was extracted from bulk tissue without any cell sorting. TCRbeta libraries were built with three rounds of nested PCR, modified from ARM-PCR. One entry per CDR3 protein, called by TCRdb with MiXCR from the multiplex PCR reads. Altogether approximately 90,000 distinct CDR3 sequences are present, about 61% being singletons, with the ten largest covering over 12%. The entry originates in a study of tumor and adjacent non-tumor tissue in lung cancer. Study-wide context: There were some 11 adenocarcinoma, a couple of squamous cell carcinoma and 1 small cell lung cancer cases.

Overall study results and limits: In normal lung, the top 100 clones were significantly more dominant than in tumor.

Germline V gene data show CDR1 as MNHEY and CDR2 as SVGEGT. CDR3 length: 13 amino acids. The clonotype was recovered from a man aged 65 to 85 with non-small cell lung cancer. The V gene is TRBV6-2 or TRBV6-3, the J gene TRBJ2-3; D not certain. Sequenced input: lung tumor tissue. CDR3 region: CVSSLRRTDTQYF. CDR3 in DNA: TGTGTCAGCAGCTTGAGACGGACAGATACGCAGTATTTT.